These 21 T cell receptor beta chains originate from one sample sequenced in a study of shared clonotypes between healthy human individuals. Naivety among CD8 cells was defined by CD45RO negativity and positive CCR7 selection, thereby excluding terminally differentiated effector memory CD45RA+ cells. Repertoires were generated with immunoSEQ multiplex PCR, while TCRdb's copy carries only in-frame clones and drops some. The repertoire includes millions of clones, roughly 95% of them detected once, and 0.85% to 1.3% sits in the top ten. The sequencing input was naive CD8+ T cells sorted from blood. The receptor set was obtained from a man younger than 35 in good health.

The J gene is TRBJ2-7, the V gene TRBV6-5; D is perhaps TRBD2 (6 bases). With 5 bases removed from V and 1 base from J, the gap between germline ends came to 12 bases. CDR1 and CDR2 from the germline V gene are MNHEY and SVGAGI. The CDR3 extends over 14 amino acids. CDR3 DNA sequence: TGTGCCAGCAGTGAGGCTAGCGAATCCTACGAGCAGTACTTC. Its protein product is CASSEASESYEQYF.

The V call is TRBV11-2, the J call TRBJ2-7, with 9 bases identical to TRBD1. CDR1 is SGHAT and CDR2 is FQNNGV in the germline V gene. The CDR3 is 13 residues long. V was pared by 5 bases and J by 6 bases, with 5 bases of the junction left unmatched. DNA of the CDR3: TGTGCCAGCAGCCACGGACAGGGGACCGAGCAGTACTTC. It translates to CASSHGQGTEQYF. Together with reference TRBV11-2 and TRBJ2-7, the CDR3 gives the full variable domain: EAGVAQSPRYKIIEKRQSVAFWCNPISGHATLYWYQQILGQGPKLLIQFQNNGVVDDSQLPKDRFSAERLKGVDSTLKIQPAKLEDSAVYLCASSHGQGTEQYFGPGTRLTVT.

The V gene is TRBV6-5, the J gene TRBJ1-6, with D perhaps matching TRBD1 (5 bases). The V gene lost 7 bases and the J gene lost 4 bases, with 8 bases spanning the gap. The germline gives CDR1 MNHEY, CDR2 SVGAGI. The CDR3 is made up of 13 amino acids. In DNA form, the CDR3 reads TGTGCCAGCACCGACAGTTATAATTCACCCCTCCACTTT. Translated, it gives CASTDSYNSPLHF.

The CDR3 spells CASEIEVEAFF. The CDR3, as DNA: TGTGCCAGCGAAATTGAAGTTGAAGCTTTCTTT. The J gene is TRBJ1-1, the V gene TRBV6-1, with D uncertain. Per the germline V gene, CDR1 is MNHNS and CDR2 is SASEGT. The CDR3 has 11 amino acids. The V and J ends lost 8 bases and 7 bases respectively, with 11 bases between them.

The chain couples TRBV4-1 to TRBJ2-1, with 9 nucleotides matching TRBD2. In germline, CDR1 is MGHRA, CDR2 YSYEKL. V dropped 0 bases and J dropped 4; count of bases not matched to a gene: 4. The CDR3 consists of 16 residues. CDR3 DNA sequence: TGCGCCAGCAGCCAAGATTCTAGCGGGATATACAATGAGCAGTTCTTC. Translating gives CASSQDSSGIYNEQFF.

This chain connects TRBV5-1 to TRBJ2-3, with TRBD1 matching over 8 bases. The CDR3 is made up of 16 amino acids. Germline V gene data show CDR1 as SGHRS and CDR2 as YFSETQ. Trimming cost V 4 bases and J 2 bases; bases outside gene matches: 9. The CDR3 nucleotides are TGCGCCAGCAGCCAACAAGGACAGGGCCCCACAGATACGCAGTATTTT. Amino acid sequence: CASSQQGQGPTDTQYF. The variable domain in full, with the rest retrieved from reference TRBV5-1 and TRBJ2-3, is KAGVTQTPRYLIKTRGQQVTLSCSPISGHRSVSWYQQTPGQGLQFLFEYFSETQRNKGNFPGRFSGRQFSNSRSEMNVSTLELGDSALYLCASSQQGQGPTDTQYFGPGTRLTVL.

The J gene is TRBJ1-6, the V gene TRBV7-6; D is unclear. CDR1 SGHVS and CDR2 FNYEAQ come from the germline V gene. Trimming stripped 2 bases from V and 7 bases from J, with 12 bases between. This CDR3 has 15 residues. CDR3 sequence reads: CASSLRNSLNSPLHF. Here the CDR3 DNA reads TGTGCCAGCAGCTTAAGGAACAGCCTAAATTCACCCCTCCACTTT.

The chain links TRBV6-4 to TRBJ1-6; 7 positions match TRBD1. The CDR3 spans 14 residues. Per germline, CDR1 MRHNA and CDR2 SNTAGT. With V trimmed by 6 bases and J by 7 bases, 6 bases remained unmatched. CDR3 nucleotides: TGTGCCAGCAGCGCCGGGACAGAGAATTCACCCCTCCACTTT. Translation gives CASSAGTENSPLHF.

The chain employs TRBV9 and TRBJ2-7, with TRBD1 matching 9 bases. Germline loops: CDR1 SGDLS, CDR2 YYNGEE. The CDR3 is made up of 15 amino acids. The V and J ends lost 0 bases and 6 bases, in that order; junction bases with no gene match: 7. This chain's CDR3 is CASSVGGTGRLEQYF. The CDR3 DNA reads TGTGCCAGCAGCGTAGGTGGGACAGGGCGGCTCGAGCAGTACTTC.

This sequence joins TRBV7-2 and TRBJ2-1, with a possible D match to TRBD1 (5 bases). V was cut by 10 bases and J by 6 bases, with 16 bases left in between. The CDR3 extends over 13 amino acids. CDR1 and CDR2 (germline): SGHTA, FQGNSA. CDR3 in DNA: TGTGCCATCGCCAGGGATGTGATCAATGAGCAGTTCTTC. It encodes CAIARDVINEQFF.

The J gene is TRBJ2-7, the V gene TRBV11-2, with TRBD2 as a possible D gene (6 bases). The CDR3 runs to 13 residues. Germline V CDR1 and CDR2: SGHAT, FQNNGV. V lost 3 bases and J lost 3, with 9 bases in between. Written as DNA, the CDR3 is TGTGCCAGCAGCTTTGGGACTCGCTACGAGCAGTACTTC. It translates to CASSFGTRYEQYF.

The chain joins TRBV5-4 to TRBJ1-2, with TRBD1 identical over 8 bases. This CDR3 region has 14 residues. The trim removed 3 bases at V and 4 bases at J, leaving 5 bases unmatched. Per germline, CDR1 SGHNT and CDR2 YYREEE (reference sequence). CDR3 in DNA: TGTGCCAGCAGCTGGACAGGGAATAGCTATGGCTACACCTTC. It codes for CASSWTGNSYGYTF.

V is TRBV4-3 and J is TRBJ1-1, with TRBD1 identical over 9 bases. Losses at the gene ends were 3 bases for V and 8 bases for J; bases not matched to a gene: 7. The CDR3 covers 14 residues. The V gene's germline CDR1 is LGHNA and CDR2 YSLEER. Here the CDR3 reads CASSQGTGFFEAFF. In nucleotides, the CDR3 is TGCGCCAGCAGCCAGGGGACAGGGTTCTTCGAAGCTTTCTTT.

This clone occurred once. The chain links TRBV30 to TRBJ1-1; TRBD1 matches at 9 bases. This CDR3 is 14 amino acids long. Germline CDR1 is GTSNPN and CDR2 is SVGIG (reference sequence). J was trimmed by 5 bases and V by 4 bases; bases with no gene match: 8. The CDR3 DNA reads TGTGCCTGGACTGCGGACAGGGGATTGACTGAAGCTTTCTTT. Protein: CAWTADRGLTEAFF.

Written as DNA, the CDR3 is TGTGCCAGCAGTTACTCCAGGGACATGAACACTGAAGCTTTCTTT. Protein product: CASSYSRDMNTEAFF. The chain has TRBV6-6 and TRBJ1-1, with a weak D call TRBD1 (6 bases). V was pared by 0 bases and J by 0 bases, with 8 bases between. Germline values: CDR1 MNHNY, CDR2 SVGAGI (reference sequence). This CDR3 is built from 15 residues.

A note on this clone: The same CDR3 also results from other DNA sequences found in this sample. The chain carries TRBV19 and TRBJ2-7; TRBD2 matches at 9 bases. Trimming took 5 bases from V and 2 from J; bases not matched to a gene: 4. The CDR3 is 14 residues long. Germline V gives CDR1 LNHDA, CDR2 SQIVND (reference sequence). The CDR3, as DNA: TGTGCCAGTAGTTCGACTAGCGGAGCCTACGAGCAGTACTTC. It codes for CASSSTSGAYEQYF.

The table lists this clone with a count of one. Written as DNA, the CDR3 is TGTGCCAGCAGTTCCCTACAATATAACACTGAAGCTTTCTTT. It translates to CASSSLQYNTEAFF. This sequence joins TRBV27 and TRBJ1-1; D call uncertain. This CDR3 contains 14 residues. The germline V and J ends were trimmed by 4 bases and 2 bases, with 11 bases remaining between them. Germline loops: CDR1 MNHEY, CDR2 SMNVEV (reference sequence).

The J gene is TRBJ1-5, the V gene TRBV6-5; D uncertain. Per germline, CDR1 MNHEY and CDR2 SVGAGI. Trimming took 8 bases from V and 4 from J, leaving 9 bases between them. CDR3 size: 12 residues. The CDR3 loop is CASGEWNQPQHF. DNA for the CDR3: TGTGCCAGCGGTGAGTGGAATCAGCCCCAGCATTTT.

This clone showed up just once. The rearrangement links TRBV7-9 to TRBJ2-7; 7 bases match TRBD1. The CDR3 has 14 residues. J gave up 0 bases and V 5 bases, and 4 bases lay outside the gene matches. The germline V gene encodes CDR1 SEHNR and CDR2 FQNEAQ (reference sequence). The CDR3 region has the DNA TGTGCCAGCAGCGAACAGGGGCGCTCCTACGAGCAGTACTTC. Translated: CASSEQGRSYEQYF.

For this clone: A junction boundary mismatches the germline segment, possibly from a read error. This sequence joins TRBV25-1 and TRBJ2-1, with 13 positions matching TRBD2. Germline values: CDR1 MGHDK, CDR2 SYGVNS. This CDR3 is 13 amino acids long. CDR3 sequence: CACSGRLAGGLFF. The CDR3 region has the DNA TGTGCCTGCAGTGGCCGACTAGCGGGAGGTCTGTTCTTC.

The chain couples TRBV15 to TRBJ2-2; D is uncertain. The CDR3 is made up of 16 amino acids. Trimming took off 0 bases at V and 2 bases at J, with 10 bases between the two ends. Germline CDR1 LNHNV, CDR2 YYDKDF (reference sequence). The CDR3: CATSRDRTYNTGELFF. The CDR3 DNA reads as TGTGCCACCAGCAGAGACAGAACGTATAACACCGGGGAGCTGTTTTTT.